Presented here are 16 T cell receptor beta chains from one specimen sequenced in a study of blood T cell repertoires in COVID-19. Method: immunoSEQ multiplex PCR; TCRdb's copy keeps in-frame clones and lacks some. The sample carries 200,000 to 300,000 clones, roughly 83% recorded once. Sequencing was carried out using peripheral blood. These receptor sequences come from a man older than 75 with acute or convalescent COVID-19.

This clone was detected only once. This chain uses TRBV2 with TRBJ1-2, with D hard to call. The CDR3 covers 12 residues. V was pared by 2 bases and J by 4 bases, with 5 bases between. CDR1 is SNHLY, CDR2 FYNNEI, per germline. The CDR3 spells CASSELSYGYTF. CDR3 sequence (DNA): TGTGCCAGCAGTGAACTCTCCTATGGCTACACCTTC. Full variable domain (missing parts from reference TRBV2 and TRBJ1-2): EPEVTQTPSHQVTQMGQEVILRCVPISNHLYFYWYRQILGQKVEFLVSFYNNEISEKSEIFDDQFSVERPDGSNFTLKIRSTKLEDSAMYFCASSELSYGYTFGSGTRLTVV.

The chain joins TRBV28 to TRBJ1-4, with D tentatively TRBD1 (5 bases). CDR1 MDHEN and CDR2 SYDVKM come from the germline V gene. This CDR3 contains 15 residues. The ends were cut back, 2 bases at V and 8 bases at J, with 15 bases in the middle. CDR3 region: CASSLRSTGEEKLFF. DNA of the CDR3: TGTGCCAGCAGTTTACGGTCCACGGGGGAAGAAAAACTGTTTTTT.

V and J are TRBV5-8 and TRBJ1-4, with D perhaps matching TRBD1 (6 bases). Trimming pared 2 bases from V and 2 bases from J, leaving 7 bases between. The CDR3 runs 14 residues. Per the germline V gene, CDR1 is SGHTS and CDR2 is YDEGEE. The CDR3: CASSLRGTNEKLFF. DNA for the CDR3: TGTGCCAGCAGCTTAAGGGGGACTAATGAAAAACTGTTTTTT.

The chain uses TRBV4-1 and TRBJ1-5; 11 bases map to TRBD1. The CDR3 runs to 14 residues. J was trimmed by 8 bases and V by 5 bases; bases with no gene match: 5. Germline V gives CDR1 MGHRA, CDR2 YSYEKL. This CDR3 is CASSGQGAGEPQHF. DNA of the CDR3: TGCGCCAGCAGCGGACAGGGGGCAGGGGAGCCCCAGCATTTT.

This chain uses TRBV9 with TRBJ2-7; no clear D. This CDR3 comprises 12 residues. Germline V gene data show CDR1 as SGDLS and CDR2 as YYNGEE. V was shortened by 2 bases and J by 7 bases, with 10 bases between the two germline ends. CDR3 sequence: CASSVDGREQYF. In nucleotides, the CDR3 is TGTGCCAGCAGCGTCGATGGCAGGGAGCAGTACTTC.

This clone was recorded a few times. DNA of the CDR3: TGTGCCAGTAGTTTCTGGACAGGGGGATCGGCTGATCAGCCCCAGCATTTT. Amino acid sequence: CASSFWTGGSADQPQHF. The chain is built from TRBV19 and TRBJ1-5, with 10 bases that match TRBD1. The V gene end was trimmed by 5 bases and the J gene end by 5 bases; junction bases not matched to a gene: 12. This CDR3 has 17 residues. The germline V gene encodes CDR1 LNHDA and CDR2 SQIVND (reference sequence).

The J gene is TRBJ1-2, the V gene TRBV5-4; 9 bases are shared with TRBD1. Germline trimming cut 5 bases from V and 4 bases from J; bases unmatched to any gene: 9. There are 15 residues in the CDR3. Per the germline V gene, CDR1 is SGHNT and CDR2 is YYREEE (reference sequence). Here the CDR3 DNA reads TGTGCCAGCAGTTCGGACAGGGGTATGGGCTATGGCTACACCTTC. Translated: CASSSDRGMGYGYTF.

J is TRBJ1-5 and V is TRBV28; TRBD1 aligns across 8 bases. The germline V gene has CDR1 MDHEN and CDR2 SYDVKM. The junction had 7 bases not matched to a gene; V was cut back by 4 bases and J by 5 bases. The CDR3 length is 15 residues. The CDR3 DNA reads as TGTGCCAGCAGTTCCCCCACAGGGGGATATCAGCCCCAGCATTTT. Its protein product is CASSSPTGGYQPQHF.

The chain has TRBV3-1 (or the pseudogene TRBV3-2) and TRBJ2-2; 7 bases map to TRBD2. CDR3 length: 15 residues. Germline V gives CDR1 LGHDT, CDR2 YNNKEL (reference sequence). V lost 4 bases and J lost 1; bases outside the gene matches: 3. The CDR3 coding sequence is TGTGCCAGCAGCCCATGGGGGGGGAACACCGGGGAGCTGTTTTTT. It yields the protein CASSPWGGNTGELFF.

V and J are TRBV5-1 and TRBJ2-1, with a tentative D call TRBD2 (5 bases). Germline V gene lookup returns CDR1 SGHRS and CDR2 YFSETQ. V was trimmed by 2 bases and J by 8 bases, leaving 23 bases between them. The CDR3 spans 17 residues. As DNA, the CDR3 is TGCGCCAGCAGCTTAGCAATATTAGTCAAGGAGAGGGATGAGCAGTTCTTC. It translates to CASSLAILVKERDEQFF.

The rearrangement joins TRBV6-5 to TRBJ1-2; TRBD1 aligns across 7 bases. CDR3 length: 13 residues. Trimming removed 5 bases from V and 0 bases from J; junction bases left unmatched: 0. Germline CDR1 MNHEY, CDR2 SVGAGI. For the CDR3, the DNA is TGTGCCAGCAGTACAGGGGCTAACTATGGCTACACCTTC. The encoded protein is CASSTGANYGYTF.

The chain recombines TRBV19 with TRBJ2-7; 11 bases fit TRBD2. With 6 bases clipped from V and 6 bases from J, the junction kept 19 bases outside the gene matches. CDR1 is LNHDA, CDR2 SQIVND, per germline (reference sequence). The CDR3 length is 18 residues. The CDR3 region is CASSHIGGTSGSGSEQYF. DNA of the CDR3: TGTGCCAGTAGCCACATTGGGGGAACTAGCGGGAGTGGCTCCGAGCAGTACTTC.

CDR3 in DNA: TGTGCCAGCAGTTTGTCGGTTAATTCACCCCTCCACTTT. It specifies CASSLSVNSPLHF. The chain couples TRBV28 to TRBJ1-6; D is ambiguous. The CDR3 is 13 residues long. Per germline, CDR1 MDHEN and CDR2 SYDVKM. V was pared by 3 bases and J by 6 bases, with 6 bases between.

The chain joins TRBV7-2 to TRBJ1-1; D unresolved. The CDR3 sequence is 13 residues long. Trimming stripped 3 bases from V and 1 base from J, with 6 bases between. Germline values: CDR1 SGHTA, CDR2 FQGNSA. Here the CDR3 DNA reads TGTGCCAGCAGCTTCTCGCGGAACACTGAAGCTTTCTTT. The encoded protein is CASSFSRNTEAFF.

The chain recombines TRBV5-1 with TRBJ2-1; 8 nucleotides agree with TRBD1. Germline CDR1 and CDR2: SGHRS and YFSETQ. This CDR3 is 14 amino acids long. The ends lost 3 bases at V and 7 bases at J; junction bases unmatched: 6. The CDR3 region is CASSSQGALNEQFF. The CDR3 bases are TGCGCCAGCAGCTCCCAGGGGGCGCTGAATGAGCAGTTCTTC.

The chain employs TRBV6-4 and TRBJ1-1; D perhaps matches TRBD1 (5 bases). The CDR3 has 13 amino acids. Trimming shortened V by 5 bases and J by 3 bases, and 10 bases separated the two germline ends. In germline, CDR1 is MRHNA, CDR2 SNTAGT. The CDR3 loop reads CASSSTVYTEAFF. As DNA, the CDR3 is TGTGCCAGCAGTTCGACAGTTTACACTGAAGCTTTCTTT.